A selection of T cell receptor beta chains follows, all from one sample in a study of cytomegalovirus exposure and HLA in healthy donors. Profiled with immunoSEQ multiplex PCR; TCRdb holds only in-frame clones, not every one. The sample shows 110,000 or so clones, over 60% of them seen only once. Sequencing was performed on PBMCs. The receptor source for this set is a man aged 35 to 55 in good health and CMV-seropositive. CDR3s include the opening cysteine and the closing phenylalanine or tryptophan. A D gene is named only where the DNA matches it firmly. The listing skips clone size in some rows; elsewhere it reads once, few, many or a size class.

J | size | D | V | length | CDR3
TRBJ1-2 | . | . | TRBV7-6 | 15 | CASSLDPGNLYGYTF
TRBJ1-2 | . | TRBD1 | TRBV28 | 14 | CASSYGTGRYGYTF
TRBJ1-5 | . | . | TRBV5-5 | 16 | CASSFIGTPSNQPQHF
TRBJ1-2 | . | . | TRBV4-3 | 15 | CASSYDGGVNYGYTF
TRBJ1-1 | . | . | TRBV7-2 | 13 | CASSFWGGTEAFF
TRBJ1-6 | few | TRBD1 | TRBV5-6 | 14 | CASSLDQGAPPLHF
TRBJ2-1 | . | . | TRBV7-6 | 14 | CASGRGSPYNEQFF
TRBJ1-1 | . | . | TRBV7-9 | 15 | CASSLVGRVGTEAFF
TRBJ1-5 | few | . | TRBV6-6 | 14 | CASRAGSNNQPQHF
. | . | . | TRBV7-6 | 14 | CASSLGGRDYEQYF
TRBJ2-5 | . | . | TRBV9 | 13 | CASSNRGEETQYF
TRBJ2-2 | . | TRBD2 | TRBV5-4 | 16 | CASSHGGAGHTGELFF
TRBJ2-7 | . | TRBD1 | TRBV4-1 | 16 | CASSQEGGDRAYEQYF
TRBJ1-6 | once | TRBD1 | TRBV5-4 | 15 | CASSQDRGVGSPLHF
TRBJ1-4 | once | TRBD1 | TRBV4-1 | 16 | CASSQDNDRGREKLFF
TRBJ2-5 | . | TRBD1 | TRBV7-2 | 14 | CASSLGTGPETQYF
TRBJ2-5 | once | TRBD2 | TRBV7-8 | 15 | CASSLSVGLGVAQYF
TRBJ2-2 | . | . | TRBV7-3 | 14 | CASSLIANTGELFF
TRBJ2-1 | . | . | TRBV5-5 | 14 | CASSFLTVYNEQFF
TRBJ2-7 | . | TRBD1 | TRBV2 | 15 | CAGAGLAQGINEQYF
TRBJ2-7 | . | TRBD1 | TRBV28 | 15 | CASSSIDRASYEQYF
TRBJ2-3 | . | . | TRBV7-9 | 13 | CASSLGPQSAQYF
TRBJ1-2 | few | . | TRBV7-8 | 12 | CASSWEYYGYTF
TRBJ2-1 | . | TRBD1 | TRBV7-2 | 16 | CASIPDRGALYNEQFF
TRBJ1-1 | few | . | TRBV23-1 | 13 | CAEQSDPGTEAFF
TRBJ2-5 | once | . | TRBV4-3 | 17 | CASSQGISGRWDETQYF
TRBJ2-7 | . | TRBD2 | TRBV27 | 17 | CASSFMGLAGDSYEQYF
TRBJ2-3 | once | . | TRBV2 | 15 | CASSYAPSSTDTQYF
TRBJ2-5 | once | . | TRBV2 | 12 | CASSEEEETQYF
TRBJ1-6 | . | . | TRBV19 | 14 | CASTKDRANSPLHF
TRBJ1-5 | . | TRBD1 | TRBV7-2 | 16 | CASSLAGTGTGQPQHF
TRBJ1-2 | few | . | TRBV28 | 12 | CASTVSNYGYTF
TRBJ1-1 | . | . | TRBV6-5 | 14 | CASSPPSSRAEAFF
TRBJ1-5 | once | . | TRBV2 | 14 | CASRIDRQAQPQHF
TRBJ2-7 | . | . | TRBV5-4 | 14 | CASSLPQGTYEQYF
TRBJ1-1 | . | . | TRBV7-2 | 13 | CASSLQDGQVAFF
TRBJ1-5 | . | . | TRBV6-5 | 15 | CASSYSLSVNQPQHF
TRBJ1-1 | . | . | TRBV18 | 14 | CASSPPTGRTEAFF
TRBJ2-3 | . | TRBD1 | TRBV11-2 | 15 | CASSLEQGATDTQYF
TRBJ2-2 | . | . | TRBV18 | 12 | CASYRDTGELFF
TRBJ1-2 | . | . | TRBV2 | 16 | CASTRDPQSAGYGYTF
TRBJ1-5 | . | . | TRBV7-2 | 14 | CASSLRDFNQPQHF
TRBJ2-7 | . | TRBD1 | TRBV29-1 | 14 | CSVEDRQGGYEQYF
TRBJ1-5 | . | . | TRBV27 | 15 | CASRRGDGSNQPQHF
TRBJ2-3 | . | . | TRBV14 | 12 | CASSPQTDTQYF